The 14 T cell receptor beta chains below all came from one sample that was sequenced in a study of patients and donors after allogeneic stem cell transplantation. TCRdb redid the calling of the RT-PCR reads with MiXCR, one entry per CDR3 protein. The sample has 84,000 or so distinct CDR3 sequences, under 50% seen once; the top ten hold 61%. The sequenced material came from blood, either unsorted or a sorted T cell fraction (not recorded which). The receptors here all came from a human donor who was either an allogeneic HSCT recipient or a stem cell or donor lymphocyte infusion donor (not recorded which). It is not recorded whose cells these are; they may come from a transplant donor.

The chain couples TRBV29-1 to TRBJ1-2; 7 bases are a match to TRBD1. The ends lost 6 bases at V and 4 bases at J; junction bases unmatched: 5. Germline CDR1 and CDR2: SQVTM and ANQGSEA. The CDR3 is made up of 12 amino acids. The chain's CDR3 is CSVPDRSYGYTF. The CDR3 DNA sequence: TGCAGCGTCCCGGACAGGAGCTATGGCTACACCTTC.

The gene calls are TRBV4-3 and TRBJ2-5; D is perhaps TRBD2 (5 bases). Trimming cost V 4 bases and J 0 bases, with 18 bases left between them. Germline assignment: CDR1 LGHNA and CDR2 YSLEER. The CDR3 runs 17 residues. The CDR3 here is CASSLGGSGPYQETQYF. The CDR3 nucleotides read TGCGCCAGCAGCCTCGGAGGAAGCGGTCCGTACCAAGAGACCCAGTACTTC.

The chain carries TRBV28 and TRBJ2-1; the D call may be TRBD1 or TRBD2 (5 bases each). Trimming took off 6 bases at V and 2 bases at J, with 8 bases between the two ends. Germline V gene sequence: CDR1 MDHEN, CDR2 SYDVKM. CDR3 length: 13 amino acids. The chain's CDR3 is CASRVGAYNEQFF. As DNA, the CDR3 is TGTGCCAGCAGGGTGGGGGCCTACAATGAGCAGTTCTTC.

In this sample, this clonotype is medium-sized. The chain recombines TRBV20-1 with TRBJ1-3; D not certain. Germline V gene sequence: CDR1 DFQATT, CDR2 SNEGSKA (reference sequence). This CDR3 contains 12 residues. With 4 bases removed from V and 1 base from J, the gap between germline ends came to 5 bases. The CDR3, as DNA: TGCAGTGCTACAGAGTCTGGAAACACCATATATTTT. It codes for CSATESGNTIYF.

For the CDR3, the DNA is TGCAGCGTTGAAGCGGGACAGGGAACTTTCTCTGGAAACACCATATATTTT. It specifies CSVEAGQGTFSGNTIYF. The gene calls are TRBV29-1 and TRBJ1-3, with 9 bases lining up with TRBD1. The germline CDR1 and CDR2 sequences are SQVTM and ANQGSEA. The CDR3 runs to 17 residues. J lost 0 bases, V lost 1 base, and 7 bases had no gene match.

Only a few counts were recorded for this clonotype. CDR3 sequence: CAISETTGAGNTIYF. The DNA of the CDR3 is TGTGCCATCAGTGAGACGACAGGGGCTGGAAACACCATATATTTT. V and J are TRBV10-3 and TRBJ1-3; 8 bases are shared with TRBD1. The J segment lost 2 bases and the V segment lost 2 bases, leaving 2 bases of the junction unmatched. Germline V gene data show CDR1 as ENHRY and CDR2 as SYGVKD. The CDR3 runs to 15 residues.

In its sample, this clonotype was seen a few times. J is TRBJ1-1 and V is TRBV10-3; TRBD1 matches at 7 bases. Germline V CDR1 and CDR2: ENHRY, SYGVKD. The CDR3 has 16 amino acids. Trimming took 2 bases from V and 8 from J; bases not matched to a gene: 14. The CDR3 nucleotides are TGTGCCATCAGTGAGGCCCTTCGGACAGGCCACCGGGAAGCTTTCTTT. As protein: CAISEALRTGHREAFF.

There are a few counts of this clonotype. The genes are TRBV29-1 and TRBJ1-2; 7 positions match TRBD1. The CDR3 has 12 residues. Germline V gene lookup returns CDR1 SQVTM and CDR2 ANQGSEA. V lost 3 bases, J lost 8 bases, and 6 bases stayed unmatched. CDR3 amino acids: CSVEVTGIGYTF. CDR3 nucleotides: TGCAGCGTTGAGGTGACAGGGATCGGCTACACCTTC. The whole variable domain, filled in from reference TRBV29-1 and TRBJ1-2, reads SAVISQKPSRDICQRGTSLTIQCQVDSQVTMMFWYRQQPGQSLTLIATANQGSEATYESGFVIDKFPISRPNLTFSTLTVSNMSPEDSSIYLCSVEVTGIGYTFGSGTRLTVV.

The rearrangement links TRBV28 to TRBJ2-7; D remains ambiguous. The CDR3 runs 14 residues. CDR1 MDHEN and CDR2 SYDVKM come from the germline V gene. V was shortened by 1 base and J by 1 base, with 8 bases between the two germline ends. CDR3 in DNA: TGTGCCAGCAGTTTATCCGACCCTTCCTACGAGCAGTACTTC. Its translation: CASSLSDPSYEQYF.

This chain uses TRBV7-8 with TRBJ1-5, with a possible D match to TRBD1 (5 bases). The CDR3 has 14 residues. Between the trimmed V and J ends, which lost 5 bases and 5 bases, there was a span of 13 bases. Germline V lookup: CDR1 SGHVS, CDR2 FQNEAQ. The CDR3 sequence: CASSPRTPDQPQHF. CDR3 in DNA: TGTGCCAGCAGCCCGAGGACACCCGATCAGCCCCAGCATTTT.

This clonotype occurred a few times. The chain is built from TRBV10-3 and TRBJ1-2, with no clear D. The germline V gene encodes CDR1 ENHRY and CDR2 SYGVKD. Trimming took 7 bases from V and 8 from J, leaving 17 bases between them. The CDR3 runs to 13 residues. CDR3 sequence reads: CAITNSPEGGYTF. The CDR3, as DNA: TGTGCCATCACGAACAGCCCGGAAGGAGGCTACACCTTC.

The V gene is TRBV5-5, the J gene TRBJ1-2; TRBD1 might be the D (5 bases). Trimming pared 3 bases from V and 1 base from J, leaving 13 bases between. Germline V CDR1 and CDR2: SGHKS, YYEKEE (reference sequence). This CDR3 has 15 amino acids. Here the CDR3 reads CASSSGPMLNYGYTF. The CDR3 coding sequence is TGTGCCAGCAGCTCGGGACCGATGCTTAACTATGGCTACACCTTC.

The CDR3 DNA sequence: TGTGCCAGCAGCTCGAACGCTATCTCCTACAATGAGCAGTTCTTC. Translating it yields CASSSNAISYNEQFF. The chain has TRBV11-1 and TRBJ2-1; D not certain. V was cut by 4 bases and J by 0 bases, with 10 bases left in between. Germline CDR1 SGHAT, CDR2 FQDESV (reference sequence). CDR3 length: 15 residues.

A few counts support this clonotype. V usage is TRBV20-1 and J usage is TRBJ1-2, with D unresolved. The length of the CDR3 is 15 residues. Trimming shortened V by 3 bases and J by 4 bases, and 18 bases separated the two germline ends. Germline V gene sequence: CDR1 DFQATT, CDR2 SNEGSKA (reference sequence). For the CDR3, the DNA is TGCAGTGCTAGTTGGATACTCGGGAGCTCCTATGGCTACACCTTC. The encoded protein is CSASWILGSSYGYTF.